This paragraph reports one T cell receptor beta chain. Its antigen is still unknown. From each donor, an approximately 2.5 ml peripheral blood sample was drawn into PAXgene tubes and stored at -80 degrees C. Total RNA was isolated from whole blood with the PAXgene blood miRNA kit on an automated QIAcube, without T cell sorting. Peripheral blood from monozygotic twin pairs, either concordant or discordant for inflammatory bowel disease, underwent deep TCRalpha and TCRbeta repertoire profiling that used unique molecular barcoding. Smoking habits were recorded for all twin pairs, with individuals classified as current, former or never smokers. Libraries were built with 5' RACE. The input for every TCR library was roughly 3,200 ng of total RNA. For each sample, cDNA synthesis with SMARTScribe reverse transcriptase was split into eight separate reactions. Unique molecular identifiers containing a 6-nucleotide sample barcode were introduced through template switching during cDNA synthesis. TCRalpha and TCRbeta cDNA was amplified by two nested PCRs of around 16 and 10 cycles, with bead purification after each PCR. Before amplification, the cDNA was treated with uracil DNA-glycosylase and purified using the QIAquick PCR purification kit. In the second PCR, Illumina TruSeq-compatible adapters and sample-specific barcodes were added. Library quality and concentration were assessed using TapeStation and Qubit, and about 5 ng of each library was pooled. Sequencing of the pooled libraries was done on an Illumina HiSeq2500 single-index Rapid Run using custom sequencing primers and 2 x 100 bp reads. In the paper's pipeline: MiGEC version 1.2.6 was used for UMI-based consensus assembly, which corrected PCR and sequencing errors. V(D)J alignment, clonotype assembly and CDR3 extraction were performed with MiXCR version 2.1.1. Gene usage, clonotype sharing and MAIT/NKT TCR abundance were normalised by analysing the top 1000, 10 000 and 20 000 clonotypes per sample. Diversity was computed as the inverse Simpson index with the vegan R package after downsampling to 27 000 UMIs. Paired Mann-Whitney U tests were applied to discordant twin pairs, with Benjamini-Hochberg correction for multiple testing. One entry per CDR3 protein sequence results from the TCRdb reprocessing of the reads, with DNA left out. TCRdb's processing, not the study's, gives the V and J calls here. This specimen's table enumerates about 380,000 distinct CDR3 sequences. Just over 2.5% of the sample is taken by the ten largest.

From the cysteine through the phenylalanine, the CDR3 covers 14 amino acids. Nucleotide data are not available. CDR1 and CDR2, looked up from the germline V gene, are MGHRA and YSYEKL. The sample belongs to a study of monozygotic twins with inflammatory bowel disease (dated by TCRdb to about 2019). Notes on the research overall: The full study comprised 28 monozygotic twin pairs: nine German pairs (four IBD-concordant, five IBD-discordant) and 19 IBD-discordant Danish pairs. Disease-associated traits were sought mainly through comparisons between IBD patients and their genetically identical healthy co-twins within discordant pairs. Each individual had, on average, about 151 000 unique TCRalpha sequences and 181 000 unique TCRbeta sequences available for analysis. The investigation overall reported the following: No difference in repertoire similarity was observed between concordant and discordant twins, possibly owing to limited statistical power. Because patients were on differing immunosuppressive treatments, the repertoires may have picked up extra background noise and inter-individual variability. Distinction between different T cell subtypes could not be achieved in the analysis. A decrease in TCRbeta repertoire diversity, as measured by inverse Simpson index, was observed in IBD patients compared with their healthy co-twins. No single strong signal or clonotype linked to IBD turned up in the results, so the idea that one exists was not supported. Compared with healthy twins, IBD patients shared fewer clonotypes with other individuals, and the difference was most pronounced in patients with signs of disease activity.

The sequence came from a human donor with ulcerative colitis or Crohn's disease, or a healthy co-twin of an affected twin (not recorded which). The V and J segments used are TRBV4-1 and TRBJ2-1; the TCRdb D gene call, TRBD2, has no DNA to confirm it. Sequenced sample: blood. CDR3 loop: CASSPLGPVNEQFF.